This T cell receptor (beta chain) stems from a study of shared T cell receptors in the human thymus. This clone has just one count. Sequencing used immunoSEQ multiplex PCR; TCRdb keeps in-frame clones, though not all of them. The table has about 380,000 clones, more than 85% seen once. Between the trimmed V and J ends, which lost 2 bases and 3 bases, there was a span of 15 bases. The CDR3 extends over 16 amino acids. Germline V gene lookup returns CDR1 SGHRS and CDR2 YFSETQ. Sample: thymocytes. The chain couples TRBV5-1 to TRBJ2-1; a possible D gene is TRBD2 (5 bases). The source is a human donor. The chain's CDR3 is CASSFGPEGYYNEQFF. The CDR3 nucleotides read TGCGCCAGCAGCTTCGGGCCCGAGGGCTACTACAATGAGCAGTTCTTC. Combining the CDR3 with reference TRBV5-1 and TRBJ2-1 gives the whole variable domain KAGVTQTPRYLIKTRGQQVTLSCSPISGHRSVSWYQQTPGQGLQFLFEYFSETQRNKGNFPGRFSGRQFSNSRSEMNVSTLELGDSALYLCASSFGPEGYYNEQFFGPGTRLTVL.